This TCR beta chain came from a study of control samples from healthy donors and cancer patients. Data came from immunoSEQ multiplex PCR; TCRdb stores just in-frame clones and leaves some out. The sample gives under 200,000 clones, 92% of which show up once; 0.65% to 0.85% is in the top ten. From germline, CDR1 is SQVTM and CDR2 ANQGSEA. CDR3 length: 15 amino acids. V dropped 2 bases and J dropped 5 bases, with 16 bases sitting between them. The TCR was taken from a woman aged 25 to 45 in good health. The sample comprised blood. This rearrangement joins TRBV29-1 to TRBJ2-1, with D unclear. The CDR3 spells CSVERSRGPNNEQFF. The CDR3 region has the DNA TGCAGCGTTGAAAGGTCAAGAGGCCCCAACAATGAGCAGTTCTTC.